This T cell receptor beta chain appears in the sequencing data of a study of cytomegalovirus exposure and HLA in healthy donors. The table came from immunoSEQ multiplex PCR; TCRdb's copy has only in-frame clones and leaves some out. The sample lists approximately 160,000 clones; under 95% were seen once. Germline V CDR1 and CDR2: SGHTS, YDEGEE. The CDR3 covers 18 residues. With 3 bases clipped from V and 0 bases from J, the junction kept 11 bases outside the gene matches. A roughly 120-subject validation cohort, separate from the approximately 670-subject first cohort, supplied the donors. In regard to this clone: The antigen remains undetermined.

Study findings and constraints: The majority of TCR sequences were rare, yet some public TCRs appeared in many donors. Cytomegalovirus-associated TCR beta chains were listed, numbering roughly 150. Under in vitro conditions, three CMV-associated chains were confirmed as specific for CMV antigens.

V and J are TRBV5-8 and TRBJ2-1; 8 bases are shared with TRBD2. Sequencing was done on a sample of PBMCs. The clonotype originates from a woman aged 18-29 years in good health and CMV-seropositive. The CDR3 DNA reads TGTGCCAGCAGCTACCTCGTGGAGCGGGGGAGCTCCTACAATGAGCAGTTCTTC. Amino acid sequence: CASSYLVERGSSYNEQFF.